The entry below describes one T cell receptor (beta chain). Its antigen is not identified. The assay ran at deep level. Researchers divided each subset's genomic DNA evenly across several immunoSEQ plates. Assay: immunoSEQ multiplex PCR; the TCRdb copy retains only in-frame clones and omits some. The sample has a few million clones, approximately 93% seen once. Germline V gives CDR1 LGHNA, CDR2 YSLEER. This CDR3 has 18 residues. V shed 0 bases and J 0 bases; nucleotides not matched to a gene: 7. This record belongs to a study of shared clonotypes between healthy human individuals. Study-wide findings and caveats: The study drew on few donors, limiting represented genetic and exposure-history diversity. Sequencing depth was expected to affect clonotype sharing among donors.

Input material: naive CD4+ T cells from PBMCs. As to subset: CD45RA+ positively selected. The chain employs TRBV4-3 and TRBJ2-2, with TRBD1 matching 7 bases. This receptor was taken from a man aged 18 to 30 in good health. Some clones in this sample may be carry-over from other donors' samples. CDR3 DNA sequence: TGCGCCAGCAGCCAAGAACAGGAGACAGGGACGAACACCGGGGAGCTGTTTTTT. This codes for CASSQEQETGTNTGELFF.